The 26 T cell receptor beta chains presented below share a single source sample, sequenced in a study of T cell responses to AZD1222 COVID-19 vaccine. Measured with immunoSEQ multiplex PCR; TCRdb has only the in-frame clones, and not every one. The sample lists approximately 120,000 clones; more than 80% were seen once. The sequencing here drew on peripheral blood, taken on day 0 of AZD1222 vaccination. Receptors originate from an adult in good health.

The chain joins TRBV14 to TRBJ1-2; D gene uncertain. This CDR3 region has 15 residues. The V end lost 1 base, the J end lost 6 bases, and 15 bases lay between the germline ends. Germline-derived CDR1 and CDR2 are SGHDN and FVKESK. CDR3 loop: CASSQAGPYPNGYTF. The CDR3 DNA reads TGTGCCAGCAGCCAAGCCGGGCCCTACCCAAATGGCTACACCTTC.

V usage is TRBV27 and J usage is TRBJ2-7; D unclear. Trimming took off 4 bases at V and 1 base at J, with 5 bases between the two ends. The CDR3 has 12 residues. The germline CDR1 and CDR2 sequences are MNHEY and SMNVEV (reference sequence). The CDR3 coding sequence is TGTGCCAGCAGTTCCGATTCCTACGAGCAGTACTTC. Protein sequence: CASSSDSYEQYF.

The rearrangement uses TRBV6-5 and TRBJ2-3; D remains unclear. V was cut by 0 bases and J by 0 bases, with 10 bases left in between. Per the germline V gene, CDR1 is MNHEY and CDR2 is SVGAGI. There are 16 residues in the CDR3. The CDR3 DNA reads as TGTGCCAGCAGTTACTCGAGACACGCAAGCACAGATACGCAGTATTTT. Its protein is CASSYSRHASTDTQYF.

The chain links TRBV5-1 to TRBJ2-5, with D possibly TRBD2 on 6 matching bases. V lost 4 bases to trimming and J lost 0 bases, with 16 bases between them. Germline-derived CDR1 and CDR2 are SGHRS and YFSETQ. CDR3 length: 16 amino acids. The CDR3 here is CASSRGLQTYQETQYF. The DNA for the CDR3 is TGCGCCAGCAGCCGGGGACTCCAAACGTACCAAGAGACCCAGTACTTC.

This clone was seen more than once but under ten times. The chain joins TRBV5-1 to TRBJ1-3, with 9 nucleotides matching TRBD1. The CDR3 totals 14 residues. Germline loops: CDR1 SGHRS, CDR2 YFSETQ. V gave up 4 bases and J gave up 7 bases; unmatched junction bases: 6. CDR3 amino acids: CASSVGTGRNTIYF. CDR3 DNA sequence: TGCGCCAGCAGCGTCGGGACAGGGAGGAACACCATATATTTT. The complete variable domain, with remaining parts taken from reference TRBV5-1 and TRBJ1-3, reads KAGVTQTPRYLIKTRGQQVTLSCSPISGHRSVSWYQQTPGQGLQFLFEYFSETQRNKGNFPGRFSGRQFSNSRSEMNVSTLELGDSALYLCASSVGTGRNTIYFGEGSWLTVV.

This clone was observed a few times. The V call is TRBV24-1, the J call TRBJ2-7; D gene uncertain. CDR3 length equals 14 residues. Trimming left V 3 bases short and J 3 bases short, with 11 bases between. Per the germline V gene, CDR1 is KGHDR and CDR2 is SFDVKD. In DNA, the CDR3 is TGTGCCACCAGTGATGTAACAGCCAGCTACGAGCAGTACTTC. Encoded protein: CATSDVTASYEQYF.

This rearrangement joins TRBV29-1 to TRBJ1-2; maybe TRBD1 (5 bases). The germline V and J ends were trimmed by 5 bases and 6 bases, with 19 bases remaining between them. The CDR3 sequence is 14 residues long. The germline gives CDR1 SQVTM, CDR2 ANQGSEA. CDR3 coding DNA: TGCAGCGTTCTCGACCCCAGGGCATTCCATGGCTACACCTTC. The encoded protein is CSVLDPRAFHGYTF.

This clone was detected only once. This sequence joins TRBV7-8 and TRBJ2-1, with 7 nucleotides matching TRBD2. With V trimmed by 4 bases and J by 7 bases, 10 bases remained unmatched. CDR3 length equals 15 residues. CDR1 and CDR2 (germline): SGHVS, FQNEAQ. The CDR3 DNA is TGTGCCAGCAGCTATCGGGGGGAGGGCCCTAATGAGCAGTTCTTC. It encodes CASSYRGEGPNEQFF.

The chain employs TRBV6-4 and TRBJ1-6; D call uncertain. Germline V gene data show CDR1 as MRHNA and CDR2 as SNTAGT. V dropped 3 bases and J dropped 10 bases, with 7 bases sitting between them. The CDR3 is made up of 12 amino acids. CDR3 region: CASSDGVSPLHF. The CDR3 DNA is TGTGCCAGCAGTGATGGGGTCTCACCCCTCCACTTT.

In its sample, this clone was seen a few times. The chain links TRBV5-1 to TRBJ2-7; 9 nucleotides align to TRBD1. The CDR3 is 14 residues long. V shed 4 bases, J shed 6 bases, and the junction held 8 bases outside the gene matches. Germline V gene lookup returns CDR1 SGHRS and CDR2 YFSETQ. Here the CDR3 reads CASSMGQGPAEQYF. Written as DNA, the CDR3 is TGCGCCAGCAGCATGGGACAGGGTCCCGCCGAGCAGTACTTC.

The CDR3 loop reads CASSYQSGRVGDLTDTQYF. CDR3 bases: TGTGCCAGCAGTTACCAAAGCGGGAGGGTCGGCGATCTCACAGATACGCAGTATTTT. The V gene is TRBV6-2 or TRBV6-3, the J gene TRBJ2-3, with 10 bases matching TRBD2. CDR1 and CDR2 (germline): MNHEY, SVGEGT. CDR3 size: 19 residues. The V and J ends lost 2 bases and 2 bases, in that order; junction bases with no gene match: 13.

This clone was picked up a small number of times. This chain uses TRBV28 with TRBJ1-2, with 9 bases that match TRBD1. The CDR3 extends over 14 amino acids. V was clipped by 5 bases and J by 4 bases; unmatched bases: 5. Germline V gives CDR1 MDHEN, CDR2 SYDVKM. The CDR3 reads CASSTGGAPYGYTF. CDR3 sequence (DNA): TGTGCCAGCAGTACAGGGGGCGCTCCCTATGGCTACACCTTC.

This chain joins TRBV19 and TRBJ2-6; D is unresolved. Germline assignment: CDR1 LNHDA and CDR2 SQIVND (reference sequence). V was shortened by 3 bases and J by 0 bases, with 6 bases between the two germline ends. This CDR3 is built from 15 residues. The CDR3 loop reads CASSIRISGANVLTF. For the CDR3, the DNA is TGTGCCAGTAGTATCAGGATCTCTGGGGCCAACGTCCTGACTTTC.

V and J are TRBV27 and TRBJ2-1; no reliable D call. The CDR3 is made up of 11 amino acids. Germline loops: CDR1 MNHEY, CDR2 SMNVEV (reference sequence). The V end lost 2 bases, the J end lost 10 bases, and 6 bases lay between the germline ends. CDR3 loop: CASSLPAEQFF. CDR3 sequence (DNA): TGTGCCAGCAGTTTACCTGCAGAGCAGTTCTTC.

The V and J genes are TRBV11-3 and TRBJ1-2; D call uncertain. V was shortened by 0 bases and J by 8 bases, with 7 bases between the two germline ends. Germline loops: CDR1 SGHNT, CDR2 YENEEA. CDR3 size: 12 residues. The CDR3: CASSLDQLGYTF. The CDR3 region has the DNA TGTGCCAGCAGCTTAGATCAATTGGGCTACACCTTC.

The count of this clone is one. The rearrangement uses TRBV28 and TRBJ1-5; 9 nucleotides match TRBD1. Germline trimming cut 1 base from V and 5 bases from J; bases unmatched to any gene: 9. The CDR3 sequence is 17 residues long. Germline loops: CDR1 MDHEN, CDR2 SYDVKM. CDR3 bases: TGTGCCAGCAGTTTATTGGGTACAGGGGGCCCGGATCAGCCCCAGCATTTT. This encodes CASSLLGTGGPDQPQHF.

This CDR3 is CASALGDTQYF. In DNA, the CDR3 is TGTGCCAGCGCCCTCGGGGATACGCAGTATTTT. The chain employs TRBV19 and TRBJ2-3; D not certain. The CDR3 spans 11 residues. V gave up 9 bases and J gave up 6 bases, with 10 bases separating them. The germline V gene encodes CDR1 LNHDA and CDR2 SQIVND (reference sequence).

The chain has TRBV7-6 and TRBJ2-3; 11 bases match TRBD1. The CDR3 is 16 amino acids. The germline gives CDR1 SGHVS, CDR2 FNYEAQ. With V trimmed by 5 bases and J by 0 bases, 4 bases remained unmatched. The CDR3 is CASSLRTGGSTDTQYF. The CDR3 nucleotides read TGTGCCAGCAGCCTCCGGACAGGGGGCAGCACAGATACGCAGTATTTT.

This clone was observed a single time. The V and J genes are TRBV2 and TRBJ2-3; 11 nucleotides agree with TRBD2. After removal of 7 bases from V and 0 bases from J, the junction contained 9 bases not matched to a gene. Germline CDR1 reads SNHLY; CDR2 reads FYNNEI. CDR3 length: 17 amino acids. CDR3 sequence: CASTLAGGSASTDTQYF. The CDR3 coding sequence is TGTGCCAGCACATTAGCGGGAGGGTCGGCTAGCACAGATACGCAGTATTTT.

CDR3 in DNA: TGCGCCAGCAGCCAGAGAGGGCCGGGATCGAATTACGAGCAGTACTTC. Amino acids: CASSQRGPGSNYEQYF. The chain links TRBV4-1 to TRBJ2-7, with a weak D call TRBD2 (5 bases). The CDR3 runs 16 residues. Germline lookup yields CDR1 MGHRA and CDR2 YSYEKL. V gave up 3 bases and J gave up 4 bases, with 19 bases separating them.

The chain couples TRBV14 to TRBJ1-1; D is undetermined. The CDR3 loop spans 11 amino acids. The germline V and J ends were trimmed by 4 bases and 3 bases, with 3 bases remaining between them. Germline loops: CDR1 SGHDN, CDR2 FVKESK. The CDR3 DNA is TGTGCCAGCAGCCTGTACACTGAAGCTTTCTTT. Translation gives CASSLYTEAFF.

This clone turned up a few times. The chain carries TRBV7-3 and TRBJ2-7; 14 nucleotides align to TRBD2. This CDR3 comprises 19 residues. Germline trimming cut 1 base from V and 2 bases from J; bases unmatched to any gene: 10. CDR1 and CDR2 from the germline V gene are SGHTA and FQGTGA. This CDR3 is CASSLRPPGLAGAPYEQYF. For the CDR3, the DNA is TGTGCCAGCAGCTTAAGGCCTCCGGGACTAGCGGGAGCCCCCTACGAGCAGTACTTC.

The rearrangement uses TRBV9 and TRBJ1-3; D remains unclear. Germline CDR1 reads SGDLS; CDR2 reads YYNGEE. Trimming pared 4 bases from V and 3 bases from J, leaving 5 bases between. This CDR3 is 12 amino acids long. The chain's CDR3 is CASSPNGNTIYF. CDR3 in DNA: TGTGCCAGCAGCCCAAATGGAAACACCATATATTTT. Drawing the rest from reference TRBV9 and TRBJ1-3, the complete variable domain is DSGVTQTPKHLITATGQRVTLRCSPRSGDLSVYWYQQSLDQGLQFLIQYYNGEERAKGNILERFSAQQFPDLHSELNLSSLELGDSALYFCASSPNGNTIYFGEGSWLTVV.

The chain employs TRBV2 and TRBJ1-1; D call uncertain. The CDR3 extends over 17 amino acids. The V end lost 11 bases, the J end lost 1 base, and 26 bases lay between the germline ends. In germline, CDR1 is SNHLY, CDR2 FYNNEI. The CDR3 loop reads CAGSGLPGRHRNTEAFF. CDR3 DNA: TGTGCCGGATCTGGACTTCCCGGACGCCATAGGAACACTGAAGCTTTCTTT.

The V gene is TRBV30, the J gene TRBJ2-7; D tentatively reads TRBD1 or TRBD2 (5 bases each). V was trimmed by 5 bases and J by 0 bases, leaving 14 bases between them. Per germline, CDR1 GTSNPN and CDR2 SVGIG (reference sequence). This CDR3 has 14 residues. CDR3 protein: CAWGLGVGSYEQYF. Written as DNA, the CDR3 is TGTGCCTGGGGTCTGGGGGTCGGCTCCTACGAGCAGTACTTC.

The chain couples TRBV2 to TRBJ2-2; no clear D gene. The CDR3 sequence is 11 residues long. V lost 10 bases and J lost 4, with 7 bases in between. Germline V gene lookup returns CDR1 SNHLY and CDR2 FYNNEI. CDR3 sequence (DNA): TGTGCCACCGACTCCACCGGGGAGCTGTTTTTT. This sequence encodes CATDSTGELFF.